This T cell receptor beta chain was sequenced for a study of tumor-infiltrating lymphocytes in primary liver carcinoma. Study background: All lesions had stage T1-T3 N0M0 and about 4 to 10 cm widths. Regardless of tissue type, samples showed similar yields of roughly 3.65 to 8 million productive TCRbeta reads.

The CDR3 is 14 residues long. In germline, CDR1 is MNHEY, CDR2 SVGAGI. The V gene lost 6 bases and the J gene lost 2 bases, with 12 bases spanning the gap. This clonotype was observed many times. Total RNA amounting to 500 ng was the source from which TCR beta cDNA was made with a constant-region primer. For TCR beta, libraries were produced by three nested multiplex PCR rounds using slightly modified ARM-PCR. A C-beta reverse primer was combined with TRBV1-TRBV30 forward primers in the first two PCR rounds, and each round had 10 cycles. One entry per CDR3 protein, called by TCRdb with MiXCR from the multiplex PCR reads. The sample contains about 310,000 distinct CDR3 sequences, 65% of which appear only once. Unsorted whole blood served as the source of blood RNA, and germline DNA was extracted as well.

The chain has TRBV6-5 and TRBJ2-3; D is uncertain. The receptor's source is a middle-aged man with primary liver carcinoma and hepatitis B virus infection. What was sequenced was peripheral blood. CDR3 nucleotides: TGTGCCAGCAGCCCCCGACCATACACAGATACGCAGTATTTT. Protein: CASSPRPYTDTQYF.